This TCR beta chain was sequenced in a study of graft-versus-host responses after intestinal transplantation. The data were produced by immunoSEQ multiplex PCR, yet TCRdb's version contains in-frame clones alone and is incomplete. The data contain more than 45,000 clones, more than 75% of them singletons. Study-wide points: Allograft graft-versus-host to host-versus-graft clonal ratios ran high in patients with graft-donor T cell macrochimerism.

Regarding this clone: Its specificity is unknown.

Sequencing used PBMCs, obtained about 120 days after intestinal transplantation. The sequence was obtained from a human patient who received an intestinal transplant, so some T cells may come from the graft donor.

This CDR3 reads CASSPLGGQTDTQYF. CDR3 in DNA: TGTGCCAGCAGCCCCTTAGGGGGACAGACAGATACGCAGTATTTT. This rearrangement joins TRBV7-9 to TRBJ2-3, with 7 bases lining up with TRBD1. This CDR3 is built from 15 residues. Germline-derived CDR1 and CDR2 are SEHNR and FQNEAQ (reference sequence). Losses at the gene ends were 5 bases for V and 3 bases for J; bases not matched to a gene: 8.